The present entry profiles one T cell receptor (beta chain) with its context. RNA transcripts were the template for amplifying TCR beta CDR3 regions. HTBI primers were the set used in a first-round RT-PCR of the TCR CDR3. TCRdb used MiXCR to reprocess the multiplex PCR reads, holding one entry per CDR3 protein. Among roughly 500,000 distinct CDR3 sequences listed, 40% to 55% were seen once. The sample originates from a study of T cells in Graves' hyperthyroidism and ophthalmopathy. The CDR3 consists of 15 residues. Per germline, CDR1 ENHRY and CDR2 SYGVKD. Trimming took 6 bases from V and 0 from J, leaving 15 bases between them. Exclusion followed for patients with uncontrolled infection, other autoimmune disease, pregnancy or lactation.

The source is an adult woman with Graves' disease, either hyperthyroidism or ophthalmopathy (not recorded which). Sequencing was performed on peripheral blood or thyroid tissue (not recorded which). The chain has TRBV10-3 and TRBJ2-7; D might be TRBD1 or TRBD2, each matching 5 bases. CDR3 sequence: CAISRDLGSSYEQYF. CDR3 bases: TGTGCCATCAGCCGGGACCTAGGGAGCTCCTACGAGCAGTACTTC.